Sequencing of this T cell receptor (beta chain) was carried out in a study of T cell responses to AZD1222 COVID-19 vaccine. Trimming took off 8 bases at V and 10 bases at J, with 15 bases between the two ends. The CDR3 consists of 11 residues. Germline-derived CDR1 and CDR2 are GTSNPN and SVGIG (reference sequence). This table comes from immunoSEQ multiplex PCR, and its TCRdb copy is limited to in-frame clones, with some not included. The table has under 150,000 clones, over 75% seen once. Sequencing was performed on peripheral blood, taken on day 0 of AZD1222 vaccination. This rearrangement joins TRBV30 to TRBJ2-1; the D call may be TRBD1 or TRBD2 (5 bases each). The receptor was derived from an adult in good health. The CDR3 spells CALLWGNEQFF. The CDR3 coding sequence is TGTGCCCTCCTGTGGGGGAACGAGCAGTTCTTC.